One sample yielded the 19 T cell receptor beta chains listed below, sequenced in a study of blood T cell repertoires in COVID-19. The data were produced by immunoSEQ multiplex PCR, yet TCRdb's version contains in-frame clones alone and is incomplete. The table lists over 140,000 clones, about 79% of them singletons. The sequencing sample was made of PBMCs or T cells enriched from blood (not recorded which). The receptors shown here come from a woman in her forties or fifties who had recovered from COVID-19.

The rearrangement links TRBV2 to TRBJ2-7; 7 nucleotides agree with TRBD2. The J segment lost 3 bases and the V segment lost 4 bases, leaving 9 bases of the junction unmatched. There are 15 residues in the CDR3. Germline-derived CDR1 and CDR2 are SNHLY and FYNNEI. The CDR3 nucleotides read TGTGCCAGCAGTGTTGGCCTAGCGGAGGGCTACGAGCAGTACTTC. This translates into CASSVGLAEGYEQYF.

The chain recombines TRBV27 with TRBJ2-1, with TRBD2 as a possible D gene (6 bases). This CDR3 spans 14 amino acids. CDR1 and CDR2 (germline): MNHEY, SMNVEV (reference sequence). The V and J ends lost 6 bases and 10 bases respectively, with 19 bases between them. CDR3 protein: CASRLRAGSNEQFF. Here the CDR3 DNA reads TGTGCCAGCAGGCTTAGGGCGGGGTCGAACGAGCAGTTCTTC.

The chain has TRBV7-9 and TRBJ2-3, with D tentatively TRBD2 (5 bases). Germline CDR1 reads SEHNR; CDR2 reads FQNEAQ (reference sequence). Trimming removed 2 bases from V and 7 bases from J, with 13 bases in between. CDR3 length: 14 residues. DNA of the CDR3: TGTGCCAGCAGCTTATCGGCAGTCGGGAATACGCAGTATTTT. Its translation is CASSLSAVGNTQYF.

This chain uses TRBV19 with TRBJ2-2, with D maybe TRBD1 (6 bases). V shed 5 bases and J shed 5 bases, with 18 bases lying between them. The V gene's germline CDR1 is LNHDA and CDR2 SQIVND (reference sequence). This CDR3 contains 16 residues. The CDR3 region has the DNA TGTGCCAGTAGTTACGACAGGAGAGATTTAACCGGGGAGCTGTTTTTT. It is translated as CASSYDRRDLTGELFF.

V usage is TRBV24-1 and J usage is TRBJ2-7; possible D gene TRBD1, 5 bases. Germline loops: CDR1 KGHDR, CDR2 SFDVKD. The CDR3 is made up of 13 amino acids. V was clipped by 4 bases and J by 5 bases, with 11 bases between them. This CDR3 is CATSDLVGDEQYF. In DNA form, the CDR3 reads TGTGCCACCAGTGACCTAGTAGGGGACGAGCAGTACTTC.

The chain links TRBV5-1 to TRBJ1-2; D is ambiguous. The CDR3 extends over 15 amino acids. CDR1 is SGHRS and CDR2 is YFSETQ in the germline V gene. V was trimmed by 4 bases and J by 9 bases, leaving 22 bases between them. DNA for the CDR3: TGCGCCAGCAGCCCCCAGGCCCTTTCCGGATCGAGCTACACCTTC. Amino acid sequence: CASSPQALSGSSYTF.

The CDR3: CASSPGGRLDAFF. CDR3 coding DNA: TGTGCCAGCAGCCCCGGGGGGCGACTCGACGCTTTCTTT. V is TRBV6-5 and J is TRBJ1-1; tentatively, D is TRBD1 (6 bases). In germline, CDR1 is MNHEY, CDR2 SVGAGI. The V end was cut by 6 bases, the J end by 11 bases, with 19 bases between. This CDR3 is built from 13 residues.

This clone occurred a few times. The CDR3 loop reads CASSQSGRANGEQYF. The DNA of the CDR3 is TGTGCCAGCAGCCAAAGCGGGAGGGCCAATGGCGAGCAGTACTTC. This chain uses TRBV5-4 with TRBJ2-7, with 10 bases fitting TRBD2. The germline gives CDR1 SGHNT, CDR2 YYREEE (reference sequence). The V and J ends lost 4 bases and 6 bases, in that order; junction bases with no gene match: 10. The CDR3 sequence is 15 residues long.

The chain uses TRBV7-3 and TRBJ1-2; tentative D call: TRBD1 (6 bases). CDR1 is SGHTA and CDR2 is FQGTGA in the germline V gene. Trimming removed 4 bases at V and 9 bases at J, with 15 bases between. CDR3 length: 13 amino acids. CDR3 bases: TGTGCCAGCAGCTCCTCGGGGGGCGTTCGCTACACCTTC. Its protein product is CASSSSGGVRYTF. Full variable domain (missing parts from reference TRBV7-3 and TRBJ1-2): GAGVSQTPSNKVTEKGKYVELRCDPISGHTALYWYRQSLGQGPEFLIYFQGTGAADDSGLPNDRFFAVRPEGSVSTLKIQRTERGDSAVYLCASSSSGGVRYTFGSGTRLTVV.

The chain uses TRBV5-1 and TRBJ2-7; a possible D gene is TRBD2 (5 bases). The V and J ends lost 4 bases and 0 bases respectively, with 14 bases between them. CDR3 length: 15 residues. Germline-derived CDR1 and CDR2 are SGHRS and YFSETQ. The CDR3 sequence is CASSRVALSSYEQYF. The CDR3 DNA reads TGCGCCAGCAGCCGGGTAGCGCTAAGCTCCTACGAGCAGTACTTC.

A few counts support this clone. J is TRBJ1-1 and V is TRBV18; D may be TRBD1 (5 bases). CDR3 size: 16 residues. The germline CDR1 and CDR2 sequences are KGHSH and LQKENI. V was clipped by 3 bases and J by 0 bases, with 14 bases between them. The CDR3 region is CASSPRMGGVNTEAFF. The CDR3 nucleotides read TGTGCCAGCTCACCCCGCATGGGAGGGGTGAACACTGAAGCTTTCTTT.

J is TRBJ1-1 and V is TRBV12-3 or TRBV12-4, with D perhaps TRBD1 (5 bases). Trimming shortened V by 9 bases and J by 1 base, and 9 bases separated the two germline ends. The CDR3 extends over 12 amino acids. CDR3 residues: CASRGGNTEAFF. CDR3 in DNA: TGTGCCAGTAGGGGAGGGAACACTGAAGCTTTCTTT.

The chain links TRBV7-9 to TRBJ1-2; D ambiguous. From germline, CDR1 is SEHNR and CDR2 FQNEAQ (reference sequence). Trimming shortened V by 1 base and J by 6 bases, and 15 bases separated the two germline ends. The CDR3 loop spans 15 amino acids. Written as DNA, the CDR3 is TGTGCCAGCAGCTTAGGGATGAATGATCGGGATGGCTACACCTTC. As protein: CASSLGMNDRDGYTF.

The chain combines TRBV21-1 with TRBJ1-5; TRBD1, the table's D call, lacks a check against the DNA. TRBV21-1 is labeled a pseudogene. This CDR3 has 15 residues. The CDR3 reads CASSLNTGNRQPQHF. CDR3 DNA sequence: TGTGCCAGCAGCCTTAACACAGGGAACCGGCAGCCCCAGCATTTT.

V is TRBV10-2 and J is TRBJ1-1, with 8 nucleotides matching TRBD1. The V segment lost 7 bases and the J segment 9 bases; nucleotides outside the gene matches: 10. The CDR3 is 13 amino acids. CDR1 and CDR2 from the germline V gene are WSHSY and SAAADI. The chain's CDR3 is CASKDRVSSQAFF. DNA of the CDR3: TGCGCCAGCAAGGACAGGGTAAGCTCCCAAGCTTTCTTT.

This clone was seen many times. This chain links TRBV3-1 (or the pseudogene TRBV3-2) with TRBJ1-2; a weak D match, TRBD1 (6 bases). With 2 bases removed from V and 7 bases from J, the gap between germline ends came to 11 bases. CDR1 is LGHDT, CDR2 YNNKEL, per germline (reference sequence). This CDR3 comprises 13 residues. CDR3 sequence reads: CASSQTGSGGYTF. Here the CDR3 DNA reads TGTGCCAGCAGCCAAACAGGGTCGGGTGGCTACACCTTC.

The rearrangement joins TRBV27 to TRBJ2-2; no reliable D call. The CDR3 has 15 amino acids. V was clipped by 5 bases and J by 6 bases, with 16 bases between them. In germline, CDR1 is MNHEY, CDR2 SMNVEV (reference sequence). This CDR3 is CASSLTRLPAGELFF. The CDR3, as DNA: TGTGCCAGCAGTCTAACCCGTCTACCGGCCGGGGAGCTGTTTTTT.

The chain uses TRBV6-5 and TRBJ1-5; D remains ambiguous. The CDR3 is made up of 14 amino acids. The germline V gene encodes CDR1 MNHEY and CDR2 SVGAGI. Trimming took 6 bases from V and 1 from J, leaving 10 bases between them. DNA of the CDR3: TGTGCCAGCAGCGCCGGAGACAGCAATCAGCCCCAGCATTTT. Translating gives CASSAGDSNQPQHF.

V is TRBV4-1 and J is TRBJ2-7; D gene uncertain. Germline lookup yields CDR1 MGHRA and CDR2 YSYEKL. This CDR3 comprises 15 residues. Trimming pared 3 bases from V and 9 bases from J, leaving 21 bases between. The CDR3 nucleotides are TGCGCCAGCAGCCAGAGCCTTTTCCCCATCGTCGGGCAGTACTTC. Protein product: CASSQSLFPIVGQYF.